The sequence of this T cell receptor (beta chain) was determined in a study of T and B cells in COVID-19 patients. TRB was amplified from about 250-500 ng of blood genomic DNA. The germline V gene encodes CDR1 MNHEY and CDR2 SVGAGI. This CDR3 has 17 residues. V lost 2 bases to trimming and J lost 4 bases, with 20 bases between them. BIOMED2 TRB-A/B primer pools were used in multiplex TRB PCR. TCRdb re-derived calls from the multiplex PCR reads in MiXCR, one entry per CDR3 protein. The table has roughly 3,800 distinct CDR3 sequences, 20% to 25% seen once. The chain combines TRBV6-5 with TRBJ1-2, with D perhaps TRBD1 (5 bases). This TCR came from a human donor with active COVID-19. The sequenced material came from blood. The CDR3 here is CASSYTPGEAVTYGYTF. The DNA for the CDR3 is TGTGCCAGCAGTTACACTCCGGGGGAGGCGGTCACCTATGGCTACACCTTC.